This TCR beta chain was captured in a study of blood T cell repertoires in COVID-19. Study information: The United States, Italy and Spain were the sources of the acute and convalescent COVID-19 samples. The analysed material was cDNA or gDNA that came from T cells, B-cell-depleted T cells, or PBMCs.

Authors' processing steps: The authors estimated nucleated cell counts from reference gene primer amplification. The protocol was immunoSEQ multiplex PCR, while the TCRdb copy is restricted to in-frame clones and leaves out a portion. That table furnishes V, J and clone size, whereas the DNA furnished D and trimming. In the table there are some 170,000 clones, roughly 93% of which are singletons. Seattle-derived patients entered the study during active infection and were followed longitudinally. The germline V and J ends were trimmed by 0 bases and 4 bases, with 16 bases remaining between them. CDR3 length: 16 residues. CDR1 and CDR2 from the germline V gene are LGHNA and YSLEER.

The clonotype comes from a woman aged 55 to 70 with COVID-19, enrolled during active disease. Sequencing was performed on peripheral blood. The chain is built from TRBV4-3 and TRBJ2-7, with D perhaps TRBD2 (6 bases). CDR3 loop: CASSQDSGGFPYEQYF. The CDR3 nucleotides read TGCGCCAGCAGCCAAGATTCCGGGGGTTTCCCTTACGAGCAGTACTTC.